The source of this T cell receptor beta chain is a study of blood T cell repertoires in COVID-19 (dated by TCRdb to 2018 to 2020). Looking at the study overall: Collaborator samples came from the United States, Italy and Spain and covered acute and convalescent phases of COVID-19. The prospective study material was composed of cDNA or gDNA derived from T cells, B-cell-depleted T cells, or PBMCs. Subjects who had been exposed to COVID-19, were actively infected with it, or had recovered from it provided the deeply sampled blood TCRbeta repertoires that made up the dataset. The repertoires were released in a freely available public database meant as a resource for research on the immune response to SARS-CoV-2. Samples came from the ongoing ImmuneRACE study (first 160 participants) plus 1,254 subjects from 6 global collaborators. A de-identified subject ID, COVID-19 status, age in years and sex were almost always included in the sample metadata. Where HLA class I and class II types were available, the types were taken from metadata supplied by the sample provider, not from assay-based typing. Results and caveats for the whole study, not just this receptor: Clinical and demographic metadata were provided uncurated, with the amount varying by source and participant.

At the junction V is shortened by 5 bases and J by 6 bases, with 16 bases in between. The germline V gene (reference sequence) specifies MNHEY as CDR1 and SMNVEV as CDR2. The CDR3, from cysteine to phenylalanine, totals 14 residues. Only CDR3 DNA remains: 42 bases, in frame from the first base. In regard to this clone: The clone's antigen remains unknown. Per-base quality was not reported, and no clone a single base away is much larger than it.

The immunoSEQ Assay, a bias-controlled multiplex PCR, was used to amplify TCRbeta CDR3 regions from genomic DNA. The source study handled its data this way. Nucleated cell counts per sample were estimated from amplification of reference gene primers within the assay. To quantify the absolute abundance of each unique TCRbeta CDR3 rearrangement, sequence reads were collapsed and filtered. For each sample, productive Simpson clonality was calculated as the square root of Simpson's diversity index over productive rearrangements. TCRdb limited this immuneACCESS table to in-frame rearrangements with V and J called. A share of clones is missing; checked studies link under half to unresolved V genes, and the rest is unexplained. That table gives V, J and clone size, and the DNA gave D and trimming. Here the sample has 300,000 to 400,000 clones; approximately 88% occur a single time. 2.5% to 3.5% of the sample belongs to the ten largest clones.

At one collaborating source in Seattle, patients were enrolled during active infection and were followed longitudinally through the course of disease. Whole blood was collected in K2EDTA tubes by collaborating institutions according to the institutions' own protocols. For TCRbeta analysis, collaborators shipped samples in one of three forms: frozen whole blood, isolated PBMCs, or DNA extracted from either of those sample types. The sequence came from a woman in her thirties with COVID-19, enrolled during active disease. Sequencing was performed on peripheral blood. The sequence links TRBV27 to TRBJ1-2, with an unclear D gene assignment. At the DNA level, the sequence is TGTGCCAGCAGTAAACTAGGGCAGGTGGATGGCTACACCTTC. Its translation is CASSKLGQVDGYTF.